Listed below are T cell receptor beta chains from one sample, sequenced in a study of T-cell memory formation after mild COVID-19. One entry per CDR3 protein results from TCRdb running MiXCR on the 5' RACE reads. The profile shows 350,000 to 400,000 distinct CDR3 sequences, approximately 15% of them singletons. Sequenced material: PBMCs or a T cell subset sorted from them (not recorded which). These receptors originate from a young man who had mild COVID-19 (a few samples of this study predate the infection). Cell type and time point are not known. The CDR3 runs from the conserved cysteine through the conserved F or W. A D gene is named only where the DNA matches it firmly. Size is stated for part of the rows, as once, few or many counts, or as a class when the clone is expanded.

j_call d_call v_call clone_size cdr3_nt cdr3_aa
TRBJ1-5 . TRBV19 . TGTGCCAGTAGCGGAGATCAGCCCCAGCATTTT CASSGDQPQHF
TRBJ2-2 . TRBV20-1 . TGCAGTGCTAGAGATCAATCGGGGGCCTCGAGCGAGCTGTTTTTT CSARDQSGASSELFF
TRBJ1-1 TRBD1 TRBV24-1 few TGTGCCATCGAGGACAGGTTGACGAACACTGAAGCTTTCTTT CAIEDRLTNTEAFF
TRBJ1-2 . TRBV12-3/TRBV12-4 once TGTGCCAGCCGGGAGGGCCGGGGCTACACCTTC CASREGRGYTF
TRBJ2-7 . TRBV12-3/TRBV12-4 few TGTGCCAGCAGTTACTTAGTCTACGAGCAGTACTTC CASSYLVYEQYF
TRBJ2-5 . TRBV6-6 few TGTGCCAGCAGCCGAGGGCGGGTTTCGGAGACCCAGTACTTC CASSRGRVSETQYF
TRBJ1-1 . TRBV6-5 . TGTGCCAGCAGTTACCAGGGGAGGGGGATAAGGGCTGAAGCTTTCTTT CASSYQGRGIRAEAFF
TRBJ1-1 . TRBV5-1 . TGCGCCAGCAGCCGCCGGGGTGGGGAGGACACTGAAGCTTTCTTT CASSRRGGEDTEAFF
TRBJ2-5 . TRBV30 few TGTGCCTGGAGTGATCCCAGGGCTGAGACCCAGTACTTC CAWSDPRAETQYF
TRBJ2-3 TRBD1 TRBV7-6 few TGTGCCAGCAGCTTAATAGCAGGGGGTGAGACAGATACGCAGTATTTT CASSLIAGGETDTQYF
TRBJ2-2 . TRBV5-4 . TGTGCCAGCAGCTTGGAGGTCAGGGGTCAAAAGCCCGGGGAGCTGTTTTTT CASSLEVRGQKPGELFF
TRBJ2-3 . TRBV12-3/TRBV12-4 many TGTGCCAGCAGTCCCTCCCAGGGTCCGGACACGCAGTATTTT CASSPSQGPDTQYF
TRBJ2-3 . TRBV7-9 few TGTGCCAGCAGCTCTGTGGGGATTACCTCTCGCCAAACAGATACGCAGTATTTT CASSSVGITSRQTDTQYF
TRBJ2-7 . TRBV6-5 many TGTGCCAGCAGTTACTTACGGGCTGCGGTCAACGAGCAGTACTTC CASSYLRAAVNEQYF
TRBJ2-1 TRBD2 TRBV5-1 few TGCGCCAGCAGAATAGCGGGGGGGCCCTACAATGAGCAGTTCTTC CASRIAGGPYNEQFF
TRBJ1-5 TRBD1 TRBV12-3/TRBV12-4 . TGTGCCAGCAGTCCGGGACAGGGATGGCAGCCCCAGCATTTT CASSPGQGWQPQHF
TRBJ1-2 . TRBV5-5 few TGTGCCAGCAGCTTGTATTCTTATGGCTACACCTTC CASSLYSYGYTF
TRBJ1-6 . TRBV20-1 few TGCAGTGCTAGAGAGGCTGGTAGGGCTGGATCACCCCTCCACTTT CSAREAGRAGSPLHF
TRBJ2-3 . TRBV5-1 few TGCGCCAGCAGCTCTCCCCCGGGAGGACAGGGCACAGATACGCAGTATTTT CASSSPPGGQGTDTQYF
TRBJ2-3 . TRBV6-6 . TGTGCCAGCAGTTACTCGAGGGGCCTCGACGTTACGCAGTATTTT CASSYSRGLDVTQYF
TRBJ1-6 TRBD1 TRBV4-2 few TGTGCCAGCAGCCAAGATGCGGCAGGGGGTTCACCCCTCCACTTT CASSQDAAGGSPLHF
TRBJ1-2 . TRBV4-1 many TGCGCCAGCAGCCAAGACCCCGCGCCGGACTATGGCTACACCTTC CASSQDPAPDYGYTF
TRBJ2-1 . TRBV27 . TGTGCCAGCAGAGGTGGGGGATACAATGAGCAGTTCTTC CASRGGGYNEQFF
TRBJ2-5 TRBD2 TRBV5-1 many TGCGCCAGCAGCTTGGGCCCTAGCGGGGGTGAGACCCAGTACTTC CASSLGPSGGETQYF
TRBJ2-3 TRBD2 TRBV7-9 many TGTGCCAGCAGCTCCGGGACTAGCGGGGGGCGCAGCACAGATACGCAGTATTTT CASSSGTSGGRSTDTQYF
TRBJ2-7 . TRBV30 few TGTGCCTGGAGTGGGGTGATTTACGAGCAGTACTTC CAWSGVIYEQYF
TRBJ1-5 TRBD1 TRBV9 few TGTGCCAGCAGCTTGGGATTGACAGGGAGGAATCAGCCCCAGCATTTT CASSLGLTGRNQPQHF